This T cell receptor beta chain was sequenced for a study of shared clonotypes between healthy human individuals. TCRdb's copy holds only in-frame clones and misses some; the assay was immunoSEQ multiplex PCR. Among over 400,000 clones listed, about 96% were seen once. Germline assignment: CDR1 SEHNR and CDR2 FQNEAQ (reference sequence). The V gene lost 1 base and the J gene lost 3 bases, with 8 bases spanning the gap. The CDR3 consists of 14 residues. Sequenced input: naive CD4+ T cells sorted from blood. The subset is: CD45RA+ positively selected. The source is a woman aged 25 to 39 in good health. The J gene is TRBJ2-3, the V gene TRBV7-9; D unclear. CDR3 residues: CASSLGVSTDTQYF. DNA of the CDR3: TGTGCCAGCAGCTTAGGCGTCTCAACAGATACGCAGTATTTT.